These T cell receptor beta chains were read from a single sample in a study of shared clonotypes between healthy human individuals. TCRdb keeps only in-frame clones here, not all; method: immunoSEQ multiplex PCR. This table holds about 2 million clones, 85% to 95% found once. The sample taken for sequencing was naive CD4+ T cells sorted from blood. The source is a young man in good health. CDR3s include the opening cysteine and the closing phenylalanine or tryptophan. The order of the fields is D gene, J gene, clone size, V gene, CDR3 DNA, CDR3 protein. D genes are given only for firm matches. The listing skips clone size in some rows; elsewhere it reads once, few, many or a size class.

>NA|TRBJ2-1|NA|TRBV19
TGTGCCAGTAGTAGCGCAGGGGGAGGCTACGAGCAGTTCTTC
CASSSAGGGYEQFF
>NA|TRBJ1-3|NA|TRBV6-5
TGTGCCAGCAGTTCGGTGGGCGGTGGAAACACCATATATTTT
CASSSVGGGNTIYF
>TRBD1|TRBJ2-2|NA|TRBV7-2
TGTGCCAGCAGCTTAGGGGGACAGGGCTCGCTGTTTTTT
CASSLGGQGSLFF
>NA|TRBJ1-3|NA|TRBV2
TGTGCCAGCAGTGGTTCCCGCTCTGGAAACACCATATATTTT
CASSGSRSGNTIYF
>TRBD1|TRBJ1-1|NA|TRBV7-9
TGTGCCAGCAGCCCTCGGGACAGGGGGCGGGTGAACACTGAAGCTTTCTTT
CASSPRDRGRVNTEAFF
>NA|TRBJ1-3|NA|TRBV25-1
TGTGCCAGCAGTGATCCCGGCTCTGGAAACACCATATATTTT
CASSDPGSGNTIYF
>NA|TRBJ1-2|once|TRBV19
TGTGCCAGTAGAGATGCCGGGACACCCAACTATGGCTACACCTTC
CASRDAGTPNYGYTF
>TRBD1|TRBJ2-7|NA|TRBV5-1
TGCGCCAGCAGTTTTAGGACAGGGAGCTACGAGCAGTACTTC
CASSFRTGSYEQYF
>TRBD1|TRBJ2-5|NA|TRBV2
TGTGCCGGTCGGACAGGAGAGTCTCAGTACTTC
CAGRTGESQYF
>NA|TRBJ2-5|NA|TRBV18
TGTGCCAGCTCACCAGTACAGGGCGTCCAAGAGACCCAGTACTTC
CASSPVQGVQETQYF
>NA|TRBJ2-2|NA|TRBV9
TGTGCCAGCAGCCCCATCTTCGGGGTAGCGAACACCGGGGAGCTGTTTTTT
CASSPIFGVANTGELFF
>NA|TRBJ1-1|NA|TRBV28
TGTGCCAGCAGTTTCCTTGGGGCAGGTGATCCCGAAGCTTTCTTT
CASSFLGAGDPEAFF
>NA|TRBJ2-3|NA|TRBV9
TGTGCCAGCACCAAGGGGAGCACAGATACGCAGTATTTT
CASTKGSTDTQYF
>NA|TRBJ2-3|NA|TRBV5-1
TGCGCCAGCAGCTTGGGATGGCAGGGGAAAGATACGCAGTATTTT
CASSLGWQGKDTQYF
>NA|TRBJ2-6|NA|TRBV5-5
TGTGCCAGCAACCTTTTGACTGGGGCCAACGTCCTGACTTTC
CASNLLTGANVLTF
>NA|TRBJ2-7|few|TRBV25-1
TGTGCCAGCAAATGGGAGTCCGAGCAGTACTTC
CASKWESEQYF
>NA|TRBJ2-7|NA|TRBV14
TGTGCCAGCAGCCAGGGCAGGGGTTCTGCCTACGAGCAGTACTTC
CASSQGRGSAYEQYF
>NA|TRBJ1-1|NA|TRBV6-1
TGTGCCAGCAGTGACAGGGTGTCAGGCGGCACTGAAGCTTTCTTT
CASSDRVSGGTEAFF
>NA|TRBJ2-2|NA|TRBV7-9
TGTGCCAGCAGCACACAGAGCACCGGGGAGCTGTTTTTT
CASSTQSTGELFF
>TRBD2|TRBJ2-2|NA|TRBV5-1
TGCGCCAGCAGCAAGACTAGCGGGGTTAATACCGGGGAGCTGTTTTTT
CASSKTSGVNTGELFF
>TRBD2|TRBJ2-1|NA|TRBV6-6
TGTGCCAGCAGTTACTCGGCTAGCGGGGTCTGGAATGAGCAGTTCTTC
CASSYSASGVWNEQFF
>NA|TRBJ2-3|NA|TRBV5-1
TGCGCCAGCAGTCCAGAAGCGGCGAGCACAGATACGCAGTATTTT
CASSPEAASTDTQYF
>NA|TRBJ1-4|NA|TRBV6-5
TGTGCCAGCAGGACGACGGGAGGTAGTGAAAAACTGTTTTTT
CASRTTGGSEKLFF
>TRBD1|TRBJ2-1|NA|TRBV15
TGTGCCACCAGCCGGGGACAGGGTACCTACAATGAGCAGTTCTTC
CATSRGQGTYNEQFF
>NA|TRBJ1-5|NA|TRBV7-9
TGTGCCAGCAGCTCTACAGGTATCCAGCCCCAGCATTTT
CASSSTGIQPQHF
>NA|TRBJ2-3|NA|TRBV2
TGTGCCAGCAGTGAAGAGGCCACAGATACGCAGTATTTT
CASSEEATDTQYF
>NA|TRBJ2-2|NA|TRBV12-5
TGTGCTAGTGGTTTGGGTACAGGGCTCACCGGGGAGCTGTTTTTT
CASGLGTGLTGELFF
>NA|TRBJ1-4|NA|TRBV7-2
TGTGCCAGCAGCTTACCTTTAGAGGATTTTAATGAAAAACTGTTTTTT
CASSLPLEDFNEKLFF
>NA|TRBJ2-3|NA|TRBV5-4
TGTGCCAGCAGCTTCCGTGATACGCAGTATTTT
CASSFRDTQYF
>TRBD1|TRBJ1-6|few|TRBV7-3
TGTGCCAGCAGCTGGGGACAGGGGAATTCACCCCTCCACTTT
CASSWGQGNSPLHF
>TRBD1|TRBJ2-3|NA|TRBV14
TGTGCCAGCAGCGACAGGGGATTCACAGATACGCAGTATTTT
CASSDRGFTDTQYF
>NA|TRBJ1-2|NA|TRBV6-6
TGTGCCAGCAGTTACTCGAGGTTGAGGGAGGACTATGGCTACACCTTC
CASSYSRLREDYGYTF
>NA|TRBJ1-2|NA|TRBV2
TGTGCCAGCAGCGGGGACGGCTCGAATGGCTACACCTTC
CASSGDGSNGYTF
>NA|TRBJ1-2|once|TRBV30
TGTGCCTGGAGTGTCGGGTTCCTCAGGGGAGGCTACACCTTC
CAWSVGFLRGGYTF